This T cell receptor (beta chain) was recovered during a study of HIV-infected patients and healthy controls. Each CDR3 protein gets one entry after TCRdb re-called the 5' RACE reads with MiXCR. The sample lists around 64,000 distinct CDR3 sequences; about 16% were seen once. This clonotype was seen ten or more times. Trimming stripped 0 bases from V and 9 bases from J, with 12 bases between. Germline CDR1 and CDR2: SGHTA and FQGTGA. The CDR3 is 14 residues long. Sequenced: CD4+ T cells from blood. The sequence derives from a human donor in good health. The rearrangement joins TRBV7-3 to TRBJ2-1; a weak D match, TRBD1 (6 bases). Written as DNA, the CDR3 is TGTGCCAGCAGCTTAACGCCAGGGGCGGGTGAGCAGTTCTTC. It yields the protein CASSLTPGAGEQFF.